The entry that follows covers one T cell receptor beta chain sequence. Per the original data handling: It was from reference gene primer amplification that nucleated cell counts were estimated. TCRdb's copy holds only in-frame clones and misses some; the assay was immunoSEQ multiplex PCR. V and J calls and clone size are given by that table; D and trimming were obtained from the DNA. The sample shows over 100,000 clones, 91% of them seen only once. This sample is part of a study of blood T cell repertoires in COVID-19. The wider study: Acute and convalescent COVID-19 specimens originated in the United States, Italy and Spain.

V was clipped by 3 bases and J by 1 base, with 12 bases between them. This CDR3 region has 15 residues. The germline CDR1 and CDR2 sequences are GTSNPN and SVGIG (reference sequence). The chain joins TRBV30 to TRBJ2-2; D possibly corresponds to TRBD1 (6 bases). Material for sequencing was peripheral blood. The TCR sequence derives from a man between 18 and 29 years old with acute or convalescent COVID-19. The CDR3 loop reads CAWRLGDMNTGELFF. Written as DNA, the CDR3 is TGTGCCTGGAGACTAGGGGACATGAACACCGGGGAGCTGTTTTTT.